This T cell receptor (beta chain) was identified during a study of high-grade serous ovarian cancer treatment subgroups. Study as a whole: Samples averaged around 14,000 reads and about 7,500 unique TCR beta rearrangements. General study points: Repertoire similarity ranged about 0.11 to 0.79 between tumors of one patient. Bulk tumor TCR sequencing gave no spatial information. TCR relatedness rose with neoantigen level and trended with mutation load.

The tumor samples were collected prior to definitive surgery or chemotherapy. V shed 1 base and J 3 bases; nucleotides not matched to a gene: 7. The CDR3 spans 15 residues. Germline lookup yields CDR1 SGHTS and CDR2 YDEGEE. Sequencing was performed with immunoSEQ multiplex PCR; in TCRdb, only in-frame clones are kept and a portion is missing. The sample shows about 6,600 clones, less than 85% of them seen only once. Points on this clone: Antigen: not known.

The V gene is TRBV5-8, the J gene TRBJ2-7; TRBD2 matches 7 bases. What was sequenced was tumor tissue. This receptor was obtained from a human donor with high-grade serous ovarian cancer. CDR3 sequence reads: CASSLPGPGGYEQYF. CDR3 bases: TGTGCCAGCAGCTTGCCAGGCCCGGGAGGCTACGAGCAGTACTTC.